This entry lists 15 T cell receptor beta chains sequenced from one sample in a study of shared clonotypes between healthy human individuals. Using immunoSEQ multiplex PCR, the repertoire was profiled, and TCRdb retains in-frame clones only, with some absent. This repertoire shows around 690,000 clones, about 92% found once; its top ten account for 34%. The source material was memory CD8+ T cells from PBMCs. Subset indicated: CD45RO+ cells pooled with CCR7-negative TemRA cells. The receptors derive from a man younger than 30 in good health. Some clones in this sample may be carry-over from other donors' samples.

V usage is TRBV5-1 and J usage is TRBJ2-1; TRBD2 agrees at 15 bases. There are 14 residues in the CDR3. Germline values: CDR1 SGHRS, CDR2 YFSETQ. The ends lost 7 bases at V and 6 bases at J; junction bases unmatched: 2. The CDR3 bases are TGCGCCAGCCGGACTAGCGGGAGGGGCAATGAGCAGTTCTTC. It yields the protein CASRTSGRGNEQFF. The whole variable domain, remainder taken from reference TRBV5-1 and TRBJ2-1, is KAGVTQTPRYLIKTRGQQVTLSCSPISGHRSVSWYQQTPGQGLQFLFEYFSETQRNKGNFPGRFSGRQFSNSRSEMNVSTLELGDSALYLCASRTSGRGNEQFFGPGTRLTVL.

The chain employs TRBV27 and TRBJ1-1; no firm D call. The CDR3 has 16 amino acids. The V and J ends lost 0 bases and 5 bases respectively, with 16 bases between them. Germline CDR1 reads MNHEY; CDR2 reads SMNVEV (reference sequence). In DNA, the CDR3 is TGTGCCAGCAGTTTATCTGTAGGAGAGGGTTGGACTGAAGCTTTCTTT. Translating gives CASSLSVGEGWTEAFF.

V usage is TRBV7-9 and J usage is TRBJ1-5; 9 bases line up with TRBD1. Germline V CDR1 and CDR2: SEHNR, FQNEAQ (reference sequence). The CDR3 sequence is 16 residues long. The trim removed 4 bases at V and 0 bases at J, leaving 4 bases unmatched. The CDR3 loop is CASSYGTGNSNQPQHF. The CDR3 nucleotides are TGTGCCAGCAGCTACGGGACAGGGAATAGCAATCAGCCCCAGCATTTT.

The chain employs TRBV5-4 and TRBJ2-1; 8 bases map to TRBD2. Germline CDR1 SGHNT, CDR2 YYREEE (reference sequence). The CDR3 has 15 amino acids. V was pared by 0 bases and J by 8 bases, with 7 bases of the junction left unmatched. CDR3 protein: CASSLEEREWHEQFF. The CDR3 DNA sequence: TGTGCCAGCAGCTTGGAGGAGCGGGAGTGGCATGAGCAGTTCTTC.

CDR3 protein: CASSHPRGTGGTEAFF. CDR3 bases: TGTGCCAGCAGCCACCCGCGGGGTACAGGGGGCACTGAAGCTTTCTTT. This chain connects TRBV7-9 to TRBJ1-1, with 8 bases lining up with TRBD1. This CDR3 is 16 amino acids long. The J segment lost 4 bases and the V segment lost 5 bases, leaving 12 bases of the junction unmatched. Germline V lookup: CDR1 SEHNR, CDR2 FQNEAQ (reference sequence).

The rearrangement uses TRBV11-2 and TRBJ2-7; 7 bases are shared with TRBD2. CDR1 and CDR2 (germline): SGHAT, FQNNGV. This CDR3 is built from 15 residues. Germline trimming cut 2 bases from V and 4 bases from J; bases unmatched to any gene: 8. In DNA form, the CDR3 reads TGTGCCAGCAGCTTATTTGCGGGAGCGGGGTACGAGCAGTACTTC. This codes for CASSLFAGAGYEQYF.

The CDR3 DNA sequence: TGTGCCATCAGTCGGGACAGGGGGCATGAAAATCAGCCCCAGCATTTT. It yields the protein CAISRDRGHENQPQHF. The V call is TRBV10-3, the J call TRBJ1-5; 12 nucleotides match TRBD1. After removal of 5 bases from V and 4 bases from J, the junction contained 6 bases not matched to a gene. Germline CDR1 is ENHRY and CDR2 is SYGVKD. The CDR3 consists of 16 residues.

The chain couples TRBV28 to TRBJ2-1; 9 bases are a match to TRBD2. CDR3 size: 16 residues. Losses at the gene ends were 5 bases for V and 0 bases for J; bases not matched to a gene: 5. CDR1 MDHEN and CDR2 SYDVKM come from the germline V gene. CDR3 in DNA: TGTGCCAGCAGTACAAAGCGGGAGGACTCCTACAATGAGCAGTTCTTC. Translating gives CASSTKREDSYNEQFF.

J is TRBJ1-2 and V is TRBV6-6, with a tentative D call TRBD1 (6 bases). The V end lost 10 bases, the J end lost 2 bases, and 14 bases lay between the germline ends. The CDR3 has 13 amino acids. Germline lookup yields CDR1 MNHNY and CDR2 SVGAGI (reference sequence). The CDR3 loop reads CATLRGANYGYTF. The CDR3 nucleotides read TGTGCCACTCTCCGGGGGGCAAACTATGGCTACACCTTC.

The CDR3: CASSSFRDREGEQYF. DNA of the CDR3: TGTGCCAGCAGCTCATTCCGGGACAGGGAGGGCGAGCAGTACTTC. The V call is TRBV11-2, the J call TRBJ2-7, with TRBD1 identical over 9 bases. The ends lost 4 bases at V and 6 bases at J; junction bases unmatched: 10. CDR3 size: 15 residues. Germline lookup yields CDR1 SGHAT and CDR2 FQNNGV.

V and J are TRBV7-9 and TRBJ2-5; 9 bases are shared with TRBD2. The CDR3 extends over 17 amino acids. Germline V gene sequence: CDR1 SEHNR, CDR2 FQNEAQ (reference sequence). The ends lost 4 bases at V and 4 bases at J; junction bases unmatched: 13. Here the CDR3 DNA reads TGTGCCAGCAGCTCAACAGCGGGAGGTCTATGGGGAGAGACCCAGTACTTC. It is translated as CASSSTAGGLWGETQYF.

The chain combines TRBV9 with TRBJ2-7, with 10 nucleotides matching TRBD2. Germline-derived CDR1 and CDR2 are SGDLS and YYNGEE. The CDR3 sequence is 16 residues long. The ends lost 2 bases at V and 3 bases at J; junction bases unmatched: 8. The CDR3 sequence is CASSVSTAGGYYEQYF. The DNA for the CDR3 is TGTGCCAGCAGCGTCTCCACAGCGGGAGGGTACTACGAGCAGTACTTC.

CDR3 bases: TGCAGTGGGGGGTACGAGCAGTACTTC. Its protein product is CSGGYEQYF. The rearrangement links TRBV20-1 to TRBJ2-7; D is possibly TRBD1 or TRBD2 (5 bases each). CDR3 length equals 9 residues. Germline V gene sequence: CDR1 DFQATT, CDR2 SNEGSKA (reference sequence). Deletions cut 7 bases from V and 4 bases from J, with 5 bases between.

The rearrangement uses TRBV27 and TRBJ2-1; TRBD1 might be the D (6 bases). CDR3 size: 16 residues. Germline lookup yields CDR1 MNHEY and CDR2 SMNVEV (reference sequence). V was cut by 5 bases and J by 9 bases, with 23 bases left in between. CDR3 in amino acids: CASSPLTGLGLTEQFF. In nucleotides, the CDR3 is TGTGCCAGCAGTCCCCTTACAGGGCTAGGGTTAACTGAGCAGTTCTTC.

The chain is built from TRBV7-6 and TRBJ2-2; no reliable D call. The germline CDR1 and CDR2 sequences are SGHVS and FNYEAQ. CDR3 length equals 13 residues. Trimming shortened V by 8 bases and J by 1 base, and 8 bases separated the two germline ends. The CDR3, as DNA: TGTGCCAGCGAGCAGGAGAACACCGGGGAGCTGTTTTTT. Translating gives CASEQENTGELFF. Together with reference TRBV7-6 and TRBJ2-2, the CDR3 gives the full variable domain: GAGVSQSPRYKVTKRGQDVALRCDPISGHVSLYWYRQALGQGPEFLTYFNYEAQQDKSGLPNDRFSAERPEGSISTLTIQRTEQRDSAMYRCASEQENTGELFFGEGSRLTVL.